This TCR beta chain was captured by sequencing in a study of T-cell memory formation after mild COVID-19. This clonotype was seen a handful of times. It was 5'RACE with constant-segment primers that produced the TCR alpha and TCR beta cDNA libraries, which carried sample barcodes and UMIs. TCRdb analysed the 5' RACE reads with MiXCR anew, one entry per CDR3 protein. This table has over 300,000 distinct CDR3 sequences, 20% to 25% appearing once. V lost 6 bases and J 1 base, leaving 9 bases between the germline ends. Germline V gives CDR1 MNHEY, CDR2 SVGAGI. The CDR3 runs to 13 residues. This TCR came from a man younger than 35 who had mild COVID-19 (a few samples of this study predate the infection). Cell type and time point are not known. The rearrangement links TRBV6-5 to TRBJ1-2, with D maybe TRBD1 (5 bases). The sequencing input was PBMCs or a T cell subset sorted from them (not recorded which). DNA for the CDR3: TGTGCCAGCAGAGACAGTTATAACTATGGCTACACCTTC. Translation gives CASRDSYNYGYTF.